The following is a T cell receptor beta chain sequence with its context. Its antigen remains undetermined. Within one base of it there is no much larger clone, and no base qualities were kept. The data were taken from a study of HIV-infected patients and healthy controls (dated 2014 in TCRdb). Spanning cysteine to phenylalanine, the CDR3 consists of 18 amino acids. This entry keeps only the CDR3 DNA: 54 bases, framed from base 1. CDR1 is given as MNHEY and CDR2 as SVGEGT, both from the germline V gene. V is pruned by 2 bases and J by 3 bases, leaving 13 bases of the junction without a gene match. The method was 5' RACE. The run used an Illumina MiSeq. TCRdb reanalyzed the raw reads on its own, using fastp at Q25 for trimming and MiXCR for clone calling, and kept in-frame beta chains. Entries are consolidated by CDR3 protein sequence, retaining the most common genes and DNA. The table for this sample lists tens of thousands of distinct CDR3 sequences; around 17% of them were counted only once. Jointly, the top ten make up approximately 5% of the sample.

The sequencing input was CD4+ T cells from blood. This TCR came from a human donor in good health. The sequence links TRBV6-2 or TRBV6-3 to TRBJ2-1; 7 central bases correspond to TRBD2. The nucleotide sequence reads as follows: TGTGCCAGCAGTTACGTCCCTGGGAGACTAGCAGACTACAATGAGCAGTTCTTC. This gives the protein CASSYVPGRLADYNEQFF.